A selection of T cell receptor beta chains follows, all from one sample in a study of blood T cell repertoires in COVID-19. Assay used: immunoSEQ multiplex PCR; TCRdb lists only in-frame clones, some missing. The profile shows 90,000 to 150,000 clones, about 85% of them singletons. Input material: peripheral blood. The receptor set was obtained from an elderly man with acute or convalescent COVID-19. Each CDR3 is given with its conserved first and last residue. Each record gives: D gene, CDR3 length, J gene, clone size, V gene, CDR3 DNA, CDR3 protein. A D gene is named only where the DNA matches it firmly. Clone size is shown for a subset of rows, as once, few, many or a class of expanded clone.

TRBD1 | 15 | TRBJ2-2 | few | TRBV5-4 | TGTGCCAGCAGCTCCCAGGGGGCCGGGACCGGGGAGCTGTTTTTT | CASSSQGAGTGELFF
TRBD2 | 14 | TRBJ2-1 | NA | TRBV18 | TGTGCCAGCTCACGGACTAGCGGGGGGTTTGAGCAGTTCTTC | CASSRTSGGFEQFF
NA | 18 | TRBJ1-3 | NA | TRBV14 | TGTGCCAGCAGCCCCTCTTGGGGTCAGGCGGGATCCGGAAACACCATATATTTT | CASSPSWGQAGSGNTIYF
NA | 14 | TRBJ1-1 | once | TRBV4-2 | TGTGCCAGCAGCCAAGGCGAATTGAACACTGAAGCTTTCTTT | CASSQGELNTEAFF
NA | 13 | TRBJ1-2 | NA | TRBV5-5 | TGTGCCAGCAGCTTTACCGGGGGCTATGGCTACACCTTC | CASSFTGGYGYTF
NA | 14 | TRBJ2-3 | NA | TRBV6-5 | TGTGCCAGCAGTCGTTCTACTAGCACAGATACGCAGTATTTT | CASSRSTSTDTQYF
TRBD1 | 14 | TRBJ2-7 | NA | TRBV27 | TGTGCCAGCAGTATCCAAGCCGGGACAGGGGAGCAGTACTTC | CASSIQAGTGEQYF
TRBD2 | 18 | TRBJ2-6 | NA | TRBV7-2 | TGTGCCAGCAGCTTGGGACTACCCGGAGTATTTGGGGCCAACGTCCTGACTTTC | CASSLGLPGVFGANVLTF
NA | 15 | TRBJ1-1 | NA | TRBV3-1/TRBV3-2 | TGTGCCAGCAGCCAAGCACGGGGGGCGGAAACTGAAGCTTTCTTT | CASSQARGAETEAFF
NA | 17 | TRBJ2-1 | NA | TRBV24-1 | TGTGCCACCAGTGATTCGCGGGGAGGACCCGCCTACAATGAGCAGTTCTTC | CATSDSRGGPAYNEQFF
NA | 15 | TRBJ1-1 | NA | TRBV18 | TGTGCCAGCTCACCTCTCCAGTCCCGCAGCACTGAAGCTTTCTTT | CASSPLQSRSTEAFF
NA | 12 | TRBJ1-3 | NA | TRBV28 | TGTGCCAGCAGTACGGGGGGAAACACCATATATTTT | CASSTGGNTIYF
TRBD1 | 15 | TRBJ1-2 | NA | TRBV6-5 | TGTGCCAGCAGTTACGGCCAGGGGGCTAACTATGGCTACACCTTC | CASSYGQGANYGYTF
TRBD1 | 15 | TRBJ1-5 | NA | TRBV6-6 | TGTGCCAGCACCCCCAGGGGGGCATTGAATCAGCCCCAGCATTTT | CASTPRGALNQPQHF
NA | 14 | TRBJ1-2 | NA | TRBV7-2 | TGTGCCAGCAGCCCGACCGGAGCCTTCAGTGGCTACACCTTC | CASSPTGAFSGYTF
NA | 13 | TRBJ2-1 | NA | TRBV18 | TGTGCCAGCTCACCGGCTAGTAAAAATGAGCAGTTCTTC | CASSPASKNEQFF
NA | 13 | TRBJ1-2 | NA | TRBV27 | TGTGCCAGCAGCAAGGACAGCTACTATGGCTACACCTTC | CASSKDSYYGYTF
NA | 14 | TRBJ1-4 | few | TRBV6-6 | TGTGCCAGCAGTTACTCGGAGGGAAATGAAAAACTGTTTTTT | CASSYSEGNEKLFF
TRBD1 | 14 | TRBJ2-3 | NA | TRBV23-1 | TGCGCCAGCAACTTCGGACAGGGGGCAGATACGCAGTATTTT | CASNFGQGADTQYF
TRBD1 | 16 | TRBJ2-5 | NA | TRBV6-2/TRBV6-3 | TGTGCCAGCAGTGACCGGACCGGGACAGGAGAACAGACCCAGTACTTC | CASSDRTGTGEQTQYF
NA | 14 | TRBJ1-2 | NA | TRBV28 | TGTGCCAGCAGTACTCCCGGCAGGGGCTATGGCTACACCTTC | CASSTPGRGYGYTF
TRBD1 | 13 | TRBJ2-7 | NA | TRBV18 | TGTGCCAGCTCACAGACAGGGGACGGCGAGCAGTACTTC | CASSQTGDGEQYF
NA | 13 | TRBJ2-6 | NA | TRBV2 | TGTGCCAGCACCTATGCTGGGGCCAACGTCCTGACTTTC | CASTYAGANVLTF
NA | 13 | TRBJ1-1 | NA | TRBV2 | TGTGCCACTGCAGGGGCAAAGAACACTGAAGCTTTCTTT | CATAGAKNTEAFF
TRBD1 | 15 | TRBJ1-1 | NA | TRBV5-4 | TGTGCCAGCAGCCGTACCGGGACAGCGAACACTGAAGCTTTCTTT | CASSRTGTANTEAFF
TRBD2 | 15 | TRBJ2-1 | NA | TRBV9 | TGTGCCAGCAGCGTAGGTGGACTAGCTTTGAATGAGCAGTTCTTC | CASSVGGLALNEQFF
TRBD2 | 15 | TRBJ2-1 | NA | TRBV5-1 | TGCGCCAGCACTATGGTAGCGGGAGGCGCTGGGGGGCAGTTCTTC | CASTMVAGGAGGQFF
NA | 15 | TRBJ1-4 | NA | TRBV19 | TGTGCCAGTAGTAGATACATACCAACTAATGAAAAACTGTTTTTT | CASSRYIPTNEKLFF
TRBD1 | 15 | TRBJ1-1 | few | TRBV6-5 | TGTGCCAGCAGTCCCCCTACAACAGGGGGGACTGAAGCTTTCTTT | CASSPPTTGGTEAFF
TRBD1 | 14 | TRBJ2-7 | NA | TRBV5-1 | TGCGCCAGCAGCTTGGGTGGGACAGCCTACGAGCAGTACTTC | CASSLGGTAYEQYF
TRBD1 | 14 | TRBJ2-3 | NA | TRBV9 | TGTGCCAGCAGCGTCCTCACAGGGGCAGATACGCAGTATTTT | CASSVLTGADTQYF
NA | 14 | TRBJ2-7 | once | TRBV12-1 | TGTGCCAGCAGCTGGTTGGTTACTACGTACGAGCAGTACTTC | CASSWLVTTYEQYF
NA | 14 | TRBJ2-1 | NA | TRBV5-8 | TGTGCCAGCAGCGTGGAGAGCTCCTACAATGAGCAGTTCTTC | CASSVESSYNEQFF
TRBD2 | 15 | TRBJ2-1 | NA | TRBV5-1 | TGCGCCAGCAGCCGTAGCGGGAGCTCCTACAATGAGCAGTTCTTC | CASSRSGSSYNEQFF
NA | 14 | TRBJ1-6 | NA | TRBV18 | TGTGCCAGCTCCCCCAGCGGAGATAATTCACCCCTCCACTTT | CASSPSGDNSPLHF
TRBD2 | 15 | TRBJ2-5 | NA | TRBV9 | TGTGCCAGCAGCTTCGGACTAGCGGGGGCGGAGACCCAGTACTTC | CASSFGLAGAETQYF
TRBD1 | 16 | TRBJ1-4 | NA | TRBV6-1 | TGTGCCAGCAGTGAATACAGGGGGCTAGTTAATGAAAAACTGTTTTTT | CASSEYRGLVNEKLFF
NA | 13 | TRBJ1-1 | NA | TRBV25-1 | TGTGCCAGCACAGGGCCCTTGAACACTGAAGCTTTCTTT | CASTGPLNTEAFF
TRBD1 | 13 | TRBJ2-3 | NA | TRBV9 | TGTGCCAGCAGCGCACAGGGGAAGGATACGCAGTATTTT | CASSAQGKDTQYF
TRBD1 | 15 | TRBJ2-7 | NA | TRBV5-1 | TGCGCCAGCAGGATGACAGGGGCCGCACTCTACGAGCAGTACTTC | CASRMTGAALYEQYF
NA | 13 | TRBJ1-2 | NA | TRBV28 | TGTGCCAGCAGAGCAGGGGTCGTCTATGGCTACACCTTC | CASRAGVVYGYTF
TRBD1 | 14 | TRBJ1-2 | NA | TRBV27 | TGTGCCAGCAGCCGAGAGGACAGGGGGCATGGCTACACCTTC | CASSREDRGHGYTF
NA | 13 | TRBJ1-5 | NA | TRBV6-2/TRBV6-3 | TGTGCCAGCAGTTATATGTTCTATCAGCCCCAGCATTTT | CASSYMFYQPQHF
NA | 15 | TRBJ2-1 | NA | TRBV28 | TGTGCCAGCAGAAATAGCGGAGGCAACAACAATGAGCAGTTCTTC | CASRNSGGNNNEQFF
NA | 15 | TRBJ1-1 | NA | TRBV5-4 | TGTGCCAGCAGCTTGGCCCAGGGGCAGAGAACTGAAGCTTTCTTT | CASSLAQGQRTEAFF
NA | 13 | TRBJ1-2 | NA | TRBV11-2 | TGTGCCAGCACCGACTTCGGATCCTATGGCTACACCTTC | CASTDFGSYGYTF
TRBD1 | 14 | TRBJ1-1 | NA | TRBV7-2 | TGTGCCAGCAGCCTACAGGGGGCTGACACTGAAGCTTTCTTT | CASSLQGADTEAFF
TRBD1 | 15 | TRBJ2-5 | NA | TRBV9 | TGTGCCAGCAGCGTAGCGGCAGGGGGCCAGGAGACCCAGTACTTC | CASSVAAGGQETQYF
NA | 15 | TRBJ1-2 | once | TRBV6-4 | TGTGCCAGCAGTGACCAAGCAGGGTCGGTCTATGGCTACACCTTC | CASSDQAGSVYGYTF
NA | 16 | TRBJ2-7 | NA | TRBV28 | TGTGCCAGCAGTTCCCTCCGACAGGGAACTAGCCACGAGCAGTACTTC | CASSSLRQGTSHEQYF
NA | 14 | TRBJ2-3 | NA | TRBV24-1 | TGTGCCACCAGTGGGTGGACAGACCCAGATACGCAGTATTTT | CATSGWTDPDTQYF
TRBD1 | 13 | TRBJ2-3 | once | TRBV12-3/TRBV12-4 | TGTGCCAGCAGGTCGACAGGGGCTGATACGCAGTATTTT | CASRSTGADTQYF
NA | 14 | TRBJ1-1 | NA | TRBV10-3 | TGTGCCATCAGTGTGGCAGGGTTGAACACTGAAGCTTTCTTT | CAISVAGLNTEAFF